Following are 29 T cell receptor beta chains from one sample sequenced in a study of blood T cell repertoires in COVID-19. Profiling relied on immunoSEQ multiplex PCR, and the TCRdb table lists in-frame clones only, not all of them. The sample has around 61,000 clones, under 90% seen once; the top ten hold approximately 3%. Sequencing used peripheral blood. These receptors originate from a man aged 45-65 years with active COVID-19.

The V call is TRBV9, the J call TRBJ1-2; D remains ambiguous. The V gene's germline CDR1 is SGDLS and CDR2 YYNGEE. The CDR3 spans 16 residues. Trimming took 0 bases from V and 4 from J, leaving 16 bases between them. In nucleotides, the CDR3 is TGTGCCAGCAGCGTAGATCGACAAAGCCCCTTCTATGGCTACACCTTC. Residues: CASSVDRQSPFYGYTF.

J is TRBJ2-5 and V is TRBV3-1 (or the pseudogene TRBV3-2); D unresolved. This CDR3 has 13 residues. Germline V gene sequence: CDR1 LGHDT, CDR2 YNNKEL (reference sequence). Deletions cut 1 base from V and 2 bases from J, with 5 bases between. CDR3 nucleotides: TGTGCCAGCAGCCAAGTCCGGCAAGAGACCCAGTACTTC. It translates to CASSQVRQETQYF.

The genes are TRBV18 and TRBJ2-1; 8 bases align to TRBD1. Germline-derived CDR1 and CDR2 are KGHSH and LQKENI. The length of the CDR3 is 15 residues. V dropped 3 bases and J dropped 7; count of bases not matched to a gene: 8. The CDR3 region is CASSPLQGARNEQFF. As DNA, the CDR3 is TGTGCCAGCTCACCTCTCCAGGGGGCGCGAAATGAGCAGTTCTTC.

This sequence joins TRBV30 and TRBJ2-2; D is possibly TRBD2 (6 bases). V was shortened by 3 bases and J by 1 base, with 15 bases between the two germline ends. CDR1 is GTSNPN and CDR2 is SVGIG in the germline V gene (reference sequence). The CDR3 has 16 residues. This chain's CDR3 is CAWSTRRAGNTGELFF. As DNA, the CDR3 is TGTGCCTGGAGCACCCGGAGGGCCGGGAACACCGGGGAGCTGTTTTTT.

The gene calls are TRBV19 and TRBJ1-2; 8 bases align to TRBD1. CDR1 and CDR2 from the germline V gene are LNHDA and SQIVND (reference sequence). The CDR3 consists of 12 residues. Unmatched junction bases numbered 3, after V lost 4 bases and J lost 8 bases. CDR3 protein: CASSRTGSGYTF. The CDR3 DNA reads TGTGCCAGTAGTAGGACAGGGTCCGGCTACACCTTC.

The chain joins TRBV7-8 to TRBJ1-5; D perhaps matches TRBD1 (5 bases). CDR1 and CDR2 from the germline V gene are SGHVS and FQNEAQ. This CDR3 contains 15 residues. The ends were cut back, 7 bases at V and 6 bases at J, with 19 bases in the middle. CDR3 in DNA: TGTGCCAGCACTGCCGGGGCGGCCGGGGGTCAGCCCCAGCATTTT. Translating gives CASTAGAAGGQPQHF. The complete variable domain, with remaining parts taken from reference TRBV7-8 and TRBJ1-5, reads GAGVSQSPRYKVAKRGQDVALRCDPISGHVSLFWYQQALGQGPEFLTYFQNEAQLDKSGLPSDRFFAERPEGSVSTLKIQRTQQEDSAVYLCASTAGAAGGQPQHFGDGTRLSIL.

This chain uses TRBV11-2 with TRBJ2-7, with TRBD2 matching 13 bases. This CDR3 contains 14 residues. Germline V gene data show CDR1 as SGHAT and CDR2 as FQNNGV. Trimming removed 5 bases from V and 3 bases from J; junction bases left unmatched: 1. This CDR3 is CASSTSGGGYEQYF. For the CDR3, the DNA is TGTGCCAGCAGCACTAGCGGGGGGGGCTACGAGCAGTACTTC.

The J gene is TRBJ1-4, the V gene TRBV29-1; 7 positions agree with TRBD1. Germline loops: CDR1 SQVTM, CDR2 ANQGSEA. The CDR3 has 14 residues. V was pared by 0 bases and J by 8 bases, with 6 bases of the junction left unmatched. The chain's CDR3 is CSVEERTGGEKLFF. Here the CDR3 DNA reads TGCAGCGTTGAAGAAAGGACAGGTGGCGAAAAACTGTTTTTT. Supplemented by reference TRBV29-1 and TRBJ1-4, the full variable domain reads SAVISQKPSRDICQRGTSLTIQCQVDSQVTMMFWYRQQPGQSLTLIATANQGSEATYESGFVIDKFPISRPNLTFSTLTVSNMSPEDSSIYLCSVEERTGGEKLFFGSGTQLSVL.

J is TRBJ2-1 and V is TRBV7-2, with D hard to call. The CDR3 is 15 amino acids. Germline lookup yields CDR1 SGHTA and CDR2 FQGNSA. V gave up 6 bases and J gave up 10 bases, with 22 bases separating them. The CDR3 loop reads CASRQSGSDFQEQFF. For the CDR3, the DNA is TGTGCCAGCAGGCAATCCGGGTCCGATTTTCAGGAGCAGTTCTTC.

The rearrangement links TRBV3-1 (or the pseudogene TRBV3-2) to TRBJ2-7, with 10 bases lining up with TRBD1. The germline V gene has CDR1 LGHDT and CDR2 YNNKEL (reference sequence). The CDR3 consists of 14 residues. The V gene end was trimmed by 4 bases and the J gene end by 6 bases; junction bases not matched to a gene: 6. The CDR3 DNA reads TGTGCCAGCAGCCTCCGGGACAGGGGACTCGAGCAGTACTTC. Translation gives CASSLRDRGLEQYF.

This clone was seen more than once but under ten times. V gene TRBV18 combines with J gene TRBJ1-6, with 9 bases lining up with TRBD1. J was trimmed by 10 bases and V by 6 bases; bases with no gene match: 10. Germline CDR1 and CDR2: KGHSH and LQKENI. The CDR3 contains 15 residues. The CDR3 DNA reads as TGTGCCAGCTCGCCCCAACAGGGGGCTGAGTCACCCCTCCACTTT. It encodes CASSPQQGAESPLHF.

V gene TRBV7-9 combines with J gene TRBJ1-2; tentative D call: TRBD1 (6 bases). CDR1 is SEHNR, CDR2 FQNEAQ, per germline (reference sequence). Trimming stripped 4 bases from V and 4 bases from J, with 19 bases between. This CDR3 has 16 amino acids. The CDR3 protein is CASSSRGRGDAYGYTF. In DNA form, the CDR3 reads TGTGCCAGCAGCTCCAGGGGTCGGGGTGACGCCTATGGCTACACCTTC.

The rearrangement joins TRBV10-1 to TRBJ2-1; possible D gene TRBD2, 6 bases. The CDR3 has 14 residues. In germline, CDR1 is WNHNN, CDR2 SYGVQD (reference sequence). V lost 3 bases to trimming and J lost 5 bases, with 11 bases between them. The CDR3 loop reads CASSEAREHNEQFF. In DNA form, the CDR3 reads TGCGCCAGCAGTGAAGCCCGGGAGCACAATGAGCAGTTCTTC.

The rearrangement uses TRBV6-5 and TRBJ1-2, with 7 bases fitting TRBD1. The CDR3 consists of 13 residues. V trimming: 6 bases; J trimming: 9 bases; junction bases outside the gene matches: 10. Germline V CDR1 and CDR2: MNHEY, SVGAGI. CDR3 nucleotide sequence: TGTGCCAGCAGGAGCTCAGGGGGGTTGAGCTACACCTTC. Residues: CASRSSGGLSYTF.

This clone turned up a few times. CDR3 in amino acids: CASSHLSAYNEQFF. The CDR3 DNA reads as TGTGCCAGCAGCCACCTCTCAGCGTACAATGAGCAGTTCTTC. This chain connects TRBV4-2 to TRBJ2-1, with D unresolved. Trimming removed 3 bases at V and 4 bases at J, with 10 bases between. CDR1 is LGHNA, CDR2 YNFKEQ, per germline. This CDR3 is built from 14 residues.

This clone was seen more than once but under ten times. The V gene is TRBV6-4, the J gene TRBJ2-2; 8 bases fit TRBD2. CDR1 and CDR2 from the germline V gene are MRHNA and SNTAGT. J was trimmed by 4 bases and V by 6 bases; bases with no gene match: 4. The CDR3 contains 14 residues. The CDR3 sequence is CASSSGTSTGELFF. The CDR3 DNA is TGTGCCAGCAGCTCCGGGACTAGCACCGGGGAGCTGTTTTTT.

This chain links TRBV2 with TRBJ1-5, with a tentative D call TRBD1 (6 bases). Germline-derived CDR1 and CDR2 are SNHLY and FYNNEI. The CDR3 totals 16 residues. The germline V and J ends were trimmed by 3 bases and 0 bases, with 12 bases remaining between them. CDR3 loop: CASSEDRDDSNQPQHF. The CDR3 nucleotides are TGTGCCAGCAGTGAGGACAGAGACGATAGCAATCAGCCCCAGCATTTT. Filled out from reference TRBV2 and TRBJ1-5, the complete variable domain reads EPEVTQTPSHQVTQMGQEVILRCVPISNHLYFYWYRQILGQKVEFLVSFYNNEISEKSEIFDDQFSVERPDGSNFTLKIRSTKLEDSAMYFCASSEDRDDSNQPQHFGDGTRLSIL.

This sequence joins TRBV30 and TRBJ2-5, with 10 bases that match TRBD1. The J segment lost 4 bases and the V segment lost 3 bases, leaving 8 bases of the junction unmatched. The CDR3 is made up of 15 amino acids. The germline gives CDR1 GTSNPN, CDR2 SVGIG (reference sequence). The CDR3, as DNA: TGTGCCTGGAGCGTGGACAGGGGGTCAGGAGAGACCCAGTACTTC. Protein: CAWSVDRGSGETQYF.

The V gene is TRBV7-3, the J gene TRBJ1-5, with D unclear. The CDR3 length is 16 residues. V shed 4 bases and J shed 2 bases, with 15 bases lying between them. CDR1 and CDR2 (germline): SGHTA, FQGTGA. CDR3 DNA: TGTGCCAGCAGCTACGAGGTCTTGCGTGGCAATCAGCCCCAGCATTTT. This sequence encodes CASSYEVLRGNQPQHF.

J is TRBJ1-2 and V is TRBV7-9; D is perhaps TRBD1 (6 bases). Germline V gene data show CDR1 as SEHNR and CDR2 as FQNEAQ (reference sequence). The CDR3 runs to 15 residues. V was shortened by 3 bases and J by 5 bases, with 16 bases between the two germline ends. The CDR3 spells CASSFPAGVLYGYTF. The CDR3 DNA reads TGTGCCAGCAGCTTTCCGGCAGGGGTCTTATATGGCTACACCTTC.

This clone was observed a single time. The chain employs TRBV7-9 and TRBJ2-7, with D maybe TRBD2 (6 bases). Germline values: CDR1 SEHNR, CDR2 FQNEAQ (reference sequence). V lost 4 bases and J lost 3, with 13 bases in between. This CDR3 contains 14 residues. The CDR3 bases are TGTGCCAGCAGCTCTGGAGGGTTCTACTACGAGCAGTACTTC. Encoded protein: CASSSGGFYYEQYF.

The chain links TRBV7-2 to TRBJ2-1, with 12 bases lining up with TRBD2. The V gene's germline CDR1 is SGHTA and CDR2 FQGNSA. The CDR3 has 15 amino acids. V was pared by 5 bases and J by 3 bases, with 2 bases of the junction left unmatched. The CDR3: CASSPGLAGYNEQFF. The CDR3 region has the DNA TGTGCCAGCAGCCCGGGACTAGCGGGCTACAATGAGCAGTTCTTC. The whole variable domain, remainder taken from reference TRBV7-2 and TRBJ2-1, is GAGVSQSPSNKVTEKGKDVELRCDPISGHTALYWYRQSLGQGLEFLIYFQGNSAPDKSGLPSDRFSAERTGGSVSTLTIQRTQQEDSAVYLCASSPGLAGYNEQFFGPGTRLTVL.

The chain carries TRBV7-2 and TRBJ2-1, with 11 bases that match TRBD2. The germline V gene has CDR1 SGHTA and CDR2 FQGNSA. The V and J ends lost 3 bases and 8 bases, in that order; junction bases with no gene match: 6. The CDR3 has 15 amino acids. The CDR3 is CASSFFSGGADEQFF. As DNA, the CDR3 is TGTGCCAGCAGCTTCTTTAGCGGGGGGGCCGATGAGCAGTTCTTC.

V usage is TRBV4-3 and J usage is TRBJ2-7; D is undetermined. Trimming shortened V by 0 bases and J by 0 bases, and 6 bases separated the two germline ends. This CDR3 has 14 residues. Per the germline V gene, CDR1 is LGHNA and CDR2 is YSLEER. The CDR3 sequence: CASSQEQASYEQYF. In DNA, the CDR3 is TGCGCCAGCAGCCAAGAGCAGGCCTCCTACGAGCAGTACTTC.

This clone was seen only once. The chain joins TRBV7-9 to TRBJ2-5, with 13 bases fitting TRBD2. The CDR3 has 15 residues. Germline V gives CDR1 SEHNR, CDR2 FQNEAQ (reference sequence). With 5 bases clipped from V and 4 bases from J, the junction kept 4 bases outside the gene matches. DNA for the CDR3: TGTGCCAGCAGCGGACTAGCGGGGGATGGAGAGACCCAGTACTTC. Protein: CASSGLAGDGETQYF.

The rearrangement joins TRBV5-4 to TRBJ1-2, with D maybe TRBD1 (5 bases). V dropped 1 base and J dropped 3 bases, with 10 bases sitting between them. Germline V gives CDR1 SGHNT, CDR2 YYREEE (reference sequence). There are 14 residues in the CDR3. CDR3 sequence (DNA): TGTGCCAGCAGCTTGCGGGGGGTGGACTATGGCTACACCTTC. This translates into CASSLRGVDYGYTF.

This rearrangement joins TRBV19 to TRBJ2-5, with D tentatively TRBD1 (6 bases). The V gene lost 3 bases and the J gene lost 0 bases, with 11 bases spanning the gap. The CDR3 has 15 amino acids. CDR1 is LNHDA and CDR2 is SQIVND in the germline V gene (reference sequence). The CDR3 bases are TGTGCCAGTAGTATGCACAGGGCCTACCAAGAGACCCAGTACTTC. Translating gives CASSMHRAYQETQYF.

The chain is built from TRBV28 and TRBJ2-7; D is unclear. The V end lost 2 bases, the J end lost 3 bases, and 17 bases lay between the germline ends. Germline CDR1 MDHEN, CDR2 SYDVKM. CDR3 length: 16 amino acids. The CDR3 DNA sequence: TGTGCCAGCAGTTTAAGAGACATCCGGCCCTTCTACGAGCAGTACTTC. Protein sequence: CASSLRDIRPFYEQYF. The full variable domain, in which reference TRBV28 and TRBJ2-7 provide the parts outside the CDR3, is DVKVTQSSRYLVKRTGEKVFLECVQDMDHENMFWYRQDPGLGLRLIYFSYDVKMKEKGDIPEGYSVSREKKERFSLILESASTNQTSMYLCASSLRDIRPFYEQYFGPGTRLTVT.

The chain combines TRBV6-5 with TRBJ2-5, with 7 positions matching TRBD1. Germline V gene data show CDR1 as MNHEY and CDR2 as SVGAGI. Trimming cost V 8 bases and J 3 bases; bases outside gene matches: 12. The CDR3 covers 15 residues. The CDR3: CASSALGQLEETQYF. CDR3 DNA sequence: TGTGCCAGCTCCGCCCTGGGACAGTTGGAAGAGACCCAGTACTTC.